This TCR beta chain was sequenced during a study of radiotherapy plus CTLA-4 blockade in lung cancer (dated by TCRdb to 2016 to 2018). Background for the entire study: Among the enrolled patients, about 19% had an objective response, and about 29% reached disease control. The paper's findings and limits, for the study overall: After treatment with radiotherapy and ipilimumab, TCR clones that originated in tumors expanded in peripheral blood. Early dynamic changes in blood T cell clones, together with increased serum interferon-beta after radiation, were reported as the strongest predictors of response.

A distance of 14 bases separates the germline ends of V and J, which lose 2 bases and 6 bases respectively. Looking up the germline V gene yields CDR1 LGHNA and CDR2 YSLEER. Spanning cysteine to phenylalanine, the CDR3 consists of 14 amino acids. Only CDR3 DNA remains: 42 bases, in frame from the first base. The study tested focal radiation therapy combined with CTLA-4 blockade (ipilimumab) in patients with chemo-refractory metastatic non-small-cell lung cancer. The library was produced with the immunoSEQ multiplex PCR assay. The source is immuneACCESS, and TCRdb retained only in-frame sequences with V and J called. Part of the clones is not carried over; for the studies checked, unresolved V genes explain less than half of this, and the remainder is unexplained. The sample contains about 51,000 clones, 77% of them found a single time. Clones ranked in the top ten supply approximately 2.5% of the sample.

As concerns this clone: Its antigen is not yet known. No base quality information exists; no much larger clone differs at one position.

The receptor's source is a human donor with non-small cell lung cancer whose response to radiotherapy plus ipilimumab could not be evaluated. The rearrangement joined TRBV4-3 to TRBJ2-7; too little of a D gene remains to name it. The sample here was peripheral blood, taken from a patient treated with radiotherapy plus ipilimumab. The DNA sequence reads TGCGCCAGCAGCCAAACATCGACATCTCTCGAGCAGTACTTC. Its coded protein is CASSQTSTSLEQYF.